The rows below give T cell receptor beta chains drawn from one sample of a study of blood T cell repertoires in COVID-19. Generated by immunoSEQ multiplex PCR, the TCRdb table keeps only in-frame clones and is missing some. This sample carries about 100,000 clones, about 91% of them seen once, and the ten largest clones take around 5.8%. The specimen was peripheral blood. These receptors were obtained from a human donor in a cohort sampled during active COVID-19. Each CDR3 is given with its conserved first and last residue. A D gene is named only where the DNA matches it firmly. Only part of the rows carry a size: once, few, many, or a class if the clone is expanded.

CDR3: CASSPRGGGGSGNEQFF
DNA: TGTGCCAGCAGCCCTCGGGGGGGCGGGGGATCTGGGAATGAGCAGTTCTTC
size: .
J: TRBJ2-1
D: TRBD2
V: TRBV11-2

CDR3: CASRDSGTYLGELFF
DNA: TGTGCCAGCAGAGATTCCGGGACATACCTCGGGGAGCTGTTTTTT
size: .
J: TRBJ2-2
D: .
V: TRBV28

CDR3: CASSFLGGERAYNEQFF
DNA: TGCGCCAGCAGCTTTTTAGGGGGCGAGCGGGCTTACAATGAGCAGTTCTTC
size: .
J: TRBJ2-1
D: .
V: TRBV5-1

CDR3: CASSLTTGGNSPLHF
DNA: TGTGCCAGCAGTTTGACTACAGGGGGCAATTCACCCCTCCACTTT
size: .
J: TRBJ1-6
D: TRBD1
V: TRBV28

CDR3: CASSYPRGRLAKNIQYF
DNA: TGTGCCAGCAGTTACCCGCGGGGCAGACTAGCCAAAAACATTCAGTACTTC
size: .
J: TRBJ2-4
D: .
V: TRBV6-7

CDR3: CIAGIYNEQFF
DNA: TGCATAGCGGGGATATACAATGAGCAGTTCTTC
size: .
J: TRBJ2-1
D: TRBD2
V: TRBV7-9

CDR3: CASSYSGALYEQYF
DNA: TGTGCCAGCAGCTATAGCGGGGCCCTCTACGAGCAGTACTTC
size: few
J: TRBJ2-7
D: TRBD2
V: TRBV2

CDR3: CASSFSGGRTGELFF
DNA: TGTGCCAGCAGTTTTAGCGGGGGGAGGACCGGGGAGCTGTTTTTT
size: .
J: TRBJ2-2
D: TRBD2
V: TRBV28

CDR3: CASSVTSGVTKNIQYF
DNA: TGTGCCAGCAGCGTGACTAGCGGGGTCACCAAAAACATTCAGTACTTC
size: .
J: TRBJ2-4
D: TRBD2
V: TRBV11-2

CDR3: CASSVGIAGYNEQFF
DNA: TGTGCCAGCAGCGTTGGTATAGCGGGCTACAATGAGCAGTTCTTC
size: .
J: TRBJ2-1
D: TRBD2
V: TRBV9

CDR3: CASTRGGVGSGYYEQYF
DNA: TGCGCCAGCACCCGGGGGGGGGTCGGTTCCGGGTACTACGAGCAGTACTTC
size: .
J: TRBJ2-7
D: TRBD2
V: TRBV5-1

CDR3: CASSHRGGSGNTIYF
DNA: TGTGCCAGCAGCCATAGAGGCGGGTCTGGAAACACCATATATTTT
size: .
J: TRBJ1-3
D: .
V: TRBV9

CDR3: CASSLVTGINEQFF
DNA: TGCGCCAGCAGCTTGGTCACCGGGATCAATGAGCAGTTCTTC
size: .
J: TRBJ2-1
D: .
V: TRBV5-1

CDR3: CASSKWAAGEQYF
DNA: TGTGCCAGTAGTAAGTGGGCCGCTGGGGAGCAGTACTTC
size: .
J: TRBJ2-7
D: .
V: TRBV19

CDR3: CASSQEGGRTGELFF
DNA: TGCGCCAGCAGCCAAGAGGGGGGTCGCACCGGGGAGCTGTTTTTT
size: .
J: TRBJ2-2
D: .
V: TRBV4-1

CDR3: CSVEGTVNSKQYF
DNA: TGCAGCGTTGAAGGGACAGTAAACTCCAAGCAGTACTTC
size: .
J: TRBJ2-7
D: .
V: TRBV29-1

CDR3: CASSSQGFTEAFF
DNA: TGTGCCAGCAGCTCACAGGGGTTTACTGAAGCTTTCTTT
size: .
J: TRBJ1-1
D: TRBD1
V: TRBV7-2

CDR3: CASSQAGYEQYF
DNA: TGTGCCAGCAGCCAAGCAGGGTACGAGCAGTACTTC
size: .
J: TRBJ2-7
D: .
V: TRBV3-1/TRBV3-2

CDR3: CAWSVRIGGPADEQFF
DNA: TGTGCCTGGAGTGTACGGATTGGTGGACCAGCGGATGAGCAGTTCTTC
size: .
J: TRBJ2-1
D: .
V: TRBV30

CDR3: CASGARPGTDTQYF
DNA: TGTGCCAGCGGTGCGAGGCCTGGCACAGATACGCAGTATTTT
size: once
J: TRBJ2-3
D: .
V: TRBV5-4

CDR3: CASSYGEGTGRF
DNA: TGTGCCAGCAGTTACGGGGAGGGGACAGGGAGGTTC
size: once
J: TRBJ2-7
D: TRBD1
V: TRBV6-6

CDR3: CASRKRDSYEQYF
DNA: TGTGCCAGCAGAAAGCGGGACTCCTACGAGCAGTACTTC
size: .
J: TRBJ2-7
D: TRBD2
V: TRBV6-5

CDR3: CASSYQDRNTIYF
DNA: TGTGCCAGCAGTTATCAGGACAGAAACACCATATATTTT
size: .
J: TRBJ1-3
D: .
V: TRBV28

CDR3: CASTQAGYYEQYF
DNA: TGCGCCAGCACCCAGGCGGGATATTACGAGCAGTACTTC
size: .
J: TRBJ2-7
D: .
V: TRBV5-1

CDR3: CARQGNEQYF
DNA: TGCGCCAGACAGGGAAACGAGCAGTACTTC
size: .
J: TRBJ2-7
D: .
V: TRBV5-1

CDR3: CASSEAETNYGYTF
DNA: TGTGCCAGCAGTGAGGCCGAAACTAACTATGGCTACACCTTC
size: .
J: TRBJ1-2
D: .
V: TRBV6-1

CDR3: CASSPLAANTGELFF
DNA: TGTGCCAGCTCACCCCTGGCCGCGAACACCGGGGAGCTGTTTTTT
size: .
J: TRBJ2-2
D: .
V: TRBV18

CDR3: CASSLLTSGQETQYF
DNA: TGTGCCAGCAGCCTCCTGACTAGCGGGCAAGAGACCCAGTACTTC
size: .
J: TRBJ2-5
D: TRBD2
V: TRBV7-9

CDR3: CASSIQSGTGELFF
DNA: TGTGCCAGCAGCATCCAATCAGGGACCGGGGAGCTGTTTTTT
size: .
J: TRBJ2-2
D: .
V: TRBV5-4

CDR3: CASSYVSGGNTEAFF
DNA: TGTGCCAGCAGTTACGTATCAGGGGGTAACACTGAAGCTTTCTTT
size: .
J: TRBJ1-1
D: TRBD1
V: TRBV6-5

CDR3: CASSPPGLGGGNEQFF
DNA: TGTGCCAGCTCACCACCGGGACTAGGAGGAGGGAATGAGCAGTTCTTC
size: .
J: TRBJ2-1
D: TRBD2
V: TRBV18

CDR3: CASSQRTGTGYTF
DNA: TGTGCCAGCAGCCAGCGAACAGGCACAGGATACACCTTC
size: many
J: TRBJ1-2
D: .
V: TRBV3-1/TRBV3-2

CDR3: CASSLGPGNNEQFF
DNA: TGTGCCAGCAGCTTAGGGCCAGGGAACAATGAGCAGTTCTTC
size: .
J: TRBJ2-1
D: .
V: TRBV7-2

CDR3: CASSLGQGPSNQPQHF
DNA: TGTGCCAGCAGCTTGGGACAGGGACCTAGCAATCAGCCCCAGCATTTT
size: .
J: TRBJ1-5
D: TRBD1
V: TRBV9

CDR3: CAIGRQGGELFF
DNA: TGTGCCATCGGCCGGCAGGGCGGGGAGCTGTTTTTT
size: .
J: TRBJ2-2
D: .
V: TRBV10-3

CDR3: CASSASPGLTDTQYF
DNA: TGTGCCAGCAGTGCGTCCCCAGGGCTAACAGATACGCAGTATTTT
size: few
J: TRBJ2-3
D: .
V: TRBV7-3

CDR3: CASKLGSLGGSEAFF
DNA: TGTGCCAGTAAACTCGGGTCCTTGGGGGGTTCTGAAGCTTTCTTT
size: .
J: TRBJ1-1
D: .
V: TRBV19

CDR3: CASSQDRPSVSYEQYF
DNA: TGCGCCAGCAGCCAAGATCGTCCTAGCGTATCCTACGAGCAGTACTTC
size: .
J: TRBJ2-7
D: .
V: TRBV4-3

CDR3: CASSWGGQGMGNEQYF
DNA: TGTGCCAGCAGTTGGGGTGGACAGGGTATGGGAAACGAGCAGTACTTC
size: .
J: TRBJ2-7
D: TRBD1
V: TRBV28

CDR3: CASRSGSLFYEQYF
DNA: TGTGCCAGCAGGTCCGGGAGTCTGTTCTACGAGCAGTACTTC
size: once
J: TRBJ2-7
D: .
V: TRBV6-5

CDR3: CASSEGQGQPQHF
DNA: TGCGCCAGCAGTGAAGGACAGGGACAGCCCCAGCATTTT
size: .
J: TRBJ1-5
D: TRBD1
V: TRBV10-2

CDR3: CASSAAPGLGHNEQFF
DNA: TGTGCCAGCAGCGCAGCTCCGGGACTAGGCCACAATGAGCAGTTCTTC
size: .
J: TRBJ2-1
D: TRBD2
V: TRBV9

CDR3: CASSYGQGTTEAFF
DNA: TGTGCCAGCAGTTACGGGCAGGGAACCACTGAAGCTTTCTTT
size: .
J: TRBJ1-1
D: .
V: TRBV6-5

CDR3: CASSPGLASAGELFF
DNA: TGTGCCAGCAGCCCGGGACTAGCATCTGCCGGGGAGCTGTTTTTT
size: .
J: TRBJ2-2
D: TRBD2
V: TRBV11-1

CDR3: CASSPRLGNTGELFF
DNA: TGTGCCAGCAGCCCCAGACTAGGGAACACCGGGGAGCTGTTTTTT
size: .
J: TRBJ2-2
D: .
V: TRBV7-8

CDR3: CARQGAVGELFF
DNA: TGTGCCAGACAGGGGGCCGTCGGGGAGCTGTTTTTT
size: .
J: TRBJ2-2
D: TRBD1
V: TRBV2

CDR3: CATSTRTSGRAWDEQFF
DNA: TGTGCCACCAGCACCCGGACTAGCGGGAGGGCCTGGGATGAGCAGTTCTTC
size: .
J: TRBJ2-1
D: TRBD2
V: TRBV15

CDR3: CASSSRGSFGNTIYF
DNA: TGTGCCAGCAGTTCCAGGGGCTCATTTGGAAACACCATATATTTT
size: .
J: TRBJ1-3
D: .
V: TRBV28

CDR3: CASSLRTGIRGSPLHF
DNA: TGTGCCAGCAGTTTAAGGACGGGGATTCGGGGTTCACCCCTCCACTTT
size: .
J: TRBJ1-6
D: .
V: TRBV27

CDR3: CATSGARGRSGETQYF
DNA: TGTGCCACCAGTGGGGCCAGGGGGAGGTCGGGAGAGACCCAGTACTTC
size: .
J: TRBJ2-5
D: .
V: TRBV24-1

CDR3: CASTGKYQPQHF
DNA: TGTGCCAGCACAGGGAAATATCAGCCCCAGCATTTT
size: .
J: TRBJ1-5
D: .
V: TRBV28

CDR3: CASSFRFSHRGGYGYTF
DNA: TGTGCCAGCAGTTTTCGATTCAGTCACCGGGGTGGCTATGGCTACACCTTC
size: .
J: TRBJ1-2
D: .
V: TRBV27

CDR3: CASSLAGRENTQYF
DNA: TGTGCCAGCAGCTTAGCGGGACGGGAGAATACGCAGTATTTT
size: many
J: TRBJ2-3
D: TRBD2
V: TRBV5-4

CDR3: CASSPRQEYNYGYTF
DNA: TGTGCCAGCTCACCCAGACAGGAATATAACTATGGCTACACCTTC
size: .
J: TRBJ1-2
D: .
V: TRBV18

CDR3: CASSVGPGGTSTDTQYF
DNA: TGTGCCAGCAGCGTAGGCCCAGGGGGGACTAGCACAGATACGCAGTATTTT
size: .
J: TRBJ2-3
D: .
V: TRBV9